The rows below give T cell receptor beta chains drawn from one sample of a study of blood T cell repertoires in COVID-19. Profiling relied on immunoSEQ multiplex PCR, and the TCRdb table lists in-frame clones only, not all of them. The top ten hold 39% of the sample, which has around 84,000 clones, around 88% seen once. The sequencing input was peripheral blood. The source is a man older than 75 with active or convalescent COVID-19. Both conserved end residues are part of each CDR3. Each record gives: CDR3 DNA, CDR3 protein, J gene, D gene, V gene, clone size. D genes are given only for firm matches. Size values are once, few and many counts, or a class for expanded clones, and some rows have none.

TGTGCCAGCAGCCCCCTAGGGGGGCCTAGCGGGGGGGCCCGAACCGGGGAGCTGTTTTTT,CASSPLGGPSGGARTGELFF,TRBJ2-2,TRBD2,TRBV3-1/TRBV3-2,-
TGTGCCAGCAGCCAGGACATCTACGAGCAGTACTTC,CASSQDIYEQYF,TRBJ2-7,-,TRBV7-2,-
TGCAGCGTGGGGGCTGACGATACGCAGTATTTT,CSVGADDTQYF,TRBJ2-3,-,TRBV29-1,few
TGTGCCAGCTCACCGACCGGGACTAGCCTCTCCACAGAGACCCAGTACTTC,CASSPTGTSLSTETQYF,TRBJ2-5,TRBD2,TRBV18,-
TGCGCCAGCAGCTTGGAGGGGGCTTCCAATGAGCAGTTCTTC,CASSLEGASNEQFF,TRBJ2-1,TRBD1,TRBV5-1,-
TGTGCCAGCAGCTTAGACGGCAGGGGCAACGAGCAGTACTTC,CASSLDGRGNEQYF,TRBJ2-7,-,TRBV7-2,few
TGTGCCAGCAGCTTCCCCCATTTAGAGACCCAGTACTTC,CASSFPHLETQYF,TRBJ2-5,-,TRBV7-6,once
TGTGCCAGTAATAAACCCGGGACAGTCCTCTCTGGGGCCAACGTCCTGACTTTC,CASNKPGTVLSGANVLTF,TRBJ2-6,TRBD1,TRBV19,-
TGTGCCAGCAGCTCCCTTGGGGGGCAAGAGACCCAGTACTTC,CASSSLGGQETQYF,TRBJ2-5,-,TRBV11-2,-
TGTGCCAGCAGTTACTCACCGGGGTCCTTCTCCTACGAGCAGTACTTC,CASSYSPGSFSYEQYF,TRBJ2-7,-,TRBV6-2/TRBV6-3,-
TGTGCCATCAGTGACTGGAACAGGAACACTGAAGCTTTCTTT,CAISDWNRNTEAFF,TRBJ1-1,-,TRBV10-3,-
TGTGCCAGCAGTTTATCGATCGGGGTCCACGGCCCACGCTCTGGGGGCTACACCTTC,CASSLSIGVHGPRSGGYTF,TRBJ1-2,-,TRBV28,few
TGTGCCAGCAGTCAATGGGGGGGAAATACGCAGTATTTT,CASSQWGGNTQYF,TRBJ2-3,TRBD2,TRBV13,-
TGTGCCAGCAGGGAGACAGGGTATCATGGCTACACCTTC,CASRETGYHGYTF,TRBJ1-2,TRBD1,TRBV6-5,-
TGTGCCAGCAGTGAAAGGGACAGACCCTACGAGCAGTACTTC,CASSERDRPYEQYF,TRBJ2-7,TRBD1,TRBV2,few
TGTGCCAGCAGCTTAGTCTTCTCCGGGGAGCTGTTTTTT,CASSLVFSGELFF,TRBJ2-2,-,TRBV11-2,-
TGTGCCAGCACCCCTCTATACTCCTACGAGCAGTACTTC,CASTPLYSYEQYF,TRBJ2-7,-,TRBV7-2,-
TGTGCCAGCTCACCACCGTCGGGACAGGGAAACTATGGCTACACCTTC,CASSPPSGQGNYGYTF,TRBJ1-2,TRBD1,TRBV18,-
TGTGCCAGCAGCCAAGAAGACAGGGCTAGTGGCTACACCTTC,CASSQEDRASGYTF,TRBJ1-2,TRBD1,TRBV3-1/TRBV3-2,once
TGCGCCAGCAGCTTGGAAGGGACAGGGGGCCGTGGCTACACCTTC,CASSLEGTGGRGYTF,TRBJ1-2,TRBD1,TRBV5-1,few
TGTGCCAGCAGCTTGTCGGCCCAGCATTTT,CASSLSAQHF,TRBJ1-5,-,TRBV11-3,-
TGTGCCAGCAGCTTAAGACAGGATACTAACTATGGCTACACCTTC,CASSLRQDTNYGYTF,TRBJ1-2,-,TRBV7-8,-
TGTGCCTGGAGTGACCCGGGACAGGGGGACTATGGCTACACCTTC,CAWSDPGQGDYGYTF,TRBJ1-2,TRBD1,TRBV30,-
TGTGCCAGCAGCTTATCAGGGGAAGGGCGCTATGGCTACACCTTC,CASSLSGEGRYGYTF,TRBJ1-2,-,TRBV7-3,-
TGTGCCTCCGATCAGGGTTCCTCCTACACCGGGGAGCTGTTTTTT,CASDQGSSYTGELFF,TRBJ2-2,-,TRBV19,-
TGCGCCAGCAGCTTCTTCACCGAAACAACCGCTAACTATGGCTACACCTTC,CASSFFTETTANYGYTF,TRBJ1-2,-,TRBV5-1,-
TGTGCCAGTAGTAGAGGCCAGTACTCTGGAAACACCATATATTTT,CASSRGQYSGNTIYF,TRBJ1-3,-,TRBV19,-
TGTGCCAGCAGTGAATCATGGCAGGCCCGGGGCTACACCTTC,CASSESWQARGYTF,TRBJ1-2,-,TRBV25-1,-
TGTGCCAGCAGTACCAGGACAGGGGAAACAGATACGCAGTATTTT,CASSTRTGETDTQYF,TRBJ2-3,TRBD1,TRBV2,once
TGTGCCAGCTCACCACCGTCGGGAAGCAATCAGCCCCAGCATTTT,CASSPPSGSNQPQHF,TRBJ1-5,-,TRBV18,-
TGTGCTAGTGGTTTGGCTCCCTATGGCTACACCTTC,CASGLAPYGYTF,TRBJ1-2,-,TRBV12-5,-